The 27 T cell receptor beta chains in this list originate from one sample, sequenced in a study of blood T cells in healthy people across ages. With a J-beta primer mix and a sample-barcoded 5' primer, a second PCR ran about 7 to 12 cycles. In TCRdb, the 5' RACE reads were re-called with MiXCR into one record per CDR3 protein. Of 1.5 million to 1.8 million distinct CDR3 sequences in the sample, approximately 39% are singletons; the top ten hold 4%. Sequences were obtained from blood. Receptor source: a woman between 18 and 30 years old in good health.

This clonotype was picked up one time. This chain connects TRBV20-1 to TRBJ2-7; no clear D gene. Trimming removed 0 bases from V and 0 bases from J, with 12 bases in between. There are 15 residues in the CDR3. Germline V lookup: CDR1 DFQATT, CDR2 SNEGSKA (reference sequence). The CDR3 is CSARDWKKLSYEQYF. DNA of the CDR3: TGCAGTGCTAGAGATTGGAAGAAACTCTCCTACGAGCAGTACTTC.

This chain connects TRBV7-9 to TRBJ1-6; D not certain. Per the germline V gene, CDR1 is SEHNR and CDR2 is FQNEAQ (reference sequence). Trimming took off 2 bases at V and 2 bases at J, with 10 bases between the two ends. The CDR3 contains 16 residues. The CDR3 spells CASSLSFGPYNSPLHF. DNA for the CDR3: TGTGCCAGCAGCTTAAGTTTCGGACCCTATAATTCACCCCTCCACTTT.

This clonotype appeared a single time. The V call is TRBV9, the J call TRBJ1-1, with TRBD1 matching over 7 bases. V lost 6 bases, J lost 1 base, and 6 bases stayed unmatched. CDR1 SGDLS and CDR2 YYNGEE come from the germline V gene. This CDR3 region has 14 residues. CDR3 amino acids: CASKGAGKNTEAFF. CDR3 nucleotide sequence: TGTGCCAGCAAGGGGGCAGGCAAGAACACTGAAGCTTTCTTT.

The table lists this clonotype with a few counts. The chain has TRBV6-2 or TRBV6-3 and TRBJ1-2; tentatively, D is TRBD1 (5 bases). Germline loops: CDR1 MNHEY, CDR2 SVGEGT. The V gene lost 6 bases and the J gene lost 8 bases, with 22 bases spanning the gap. This CDR3 spans 15 amino acids. CDR3 nucleotide sequence: TGTGCCAGCAGAGCCACCGGGACGGGGAAAGGAGGCTACACCTTC. Its translation: CASRATGTGKGGYTF.

This clonotype was seen at least ten times. This rearrangement joins TRBV7-9 to TRBJ1-2; weak D call: TRBD1 (5 bases). Germline CDR1 and CDR2: SEHNR and FQNEAQ (reference sequence). V shed 5 bases and J shed 4 bases, with 14 bases lying between them. CDR3 length equals 14 residues. This CDR3 reads CASSNTGLIYGYTF. The CDR3 DNA sequence: TGTGCCAGCAGCAACACAGGTCTCATCTATGGCTACACCTTC.

The rearrangement uses TRBV27 and TRBJ2-5, with no clear D. The J call may be mistaken, given a closer DNA end match to TRBJ2-7. CDR3 length: 13 residues. The germline V gene has CDR1 MNHEY and CDR2 SMNVEV (reference sequence). This CDR3 reads CASSLYVGLEQYF. In DNA, the CDR3 is TGTGCCAGCAGTTTATACGTCGGGCTCGAGCAGTACTTC.

The chain joins TRBV28 to TRBJ2-5, with TRBD1 as a possible D gene (6 bases). CDR3 length: 16 amino acids. Germline CDR1 reads MDHEN; CDR2 reads SYDVKM. Trimming shortened V by 5 bases and J by 0 bases, and 16 bases separated the two germline ends. The CDR3 reads CASSPQGNWYQETQYF. Here the CDR3 DNA reads TGTGCCAGCAGTCCACAGGGAAATTGGTACCAAGAGACCCAGTACTTC. Supplemented by reference TRBV28 and TRBJ2-5, the full variable domain reads DVKVTQSSRYLVKRTGEKVFLECVQDMDHENMFWYRQDPGLGLRLIYFSYDVKMKEKGDIPEGYSVSREKKERFSLILESASTNQTSMYLCASSPQGNWYQETQYFGPGTRLLVL.

This clonotype was seen a handful of times. The chain recombines TRBV27 with TRBJ2-7, with a weak D call TRBD2 (6 bases). V shed 6 bases and J shed 5 bases, with 14 bases lying between them. The CDR3 extends over 13 amino acids. Germline V CDR1 and CDR2: MNHEY, SMNVEV (reference sequence). CDR3 in DNA: TGTGCCAGCAGCGTCCCGGGAGCGGACGAGCAGTACTTC. Amino acids: CASSVPGADEQYF.

The chain is built from TRBV4-3 and TRBJ2-4, with D perhaps TRBD2 (6 bases). The J call may be incorrect, as the DNA end agrees better with TRBJ2-7. This CDR3 contains 17 residues. From germline, CDR1 is LGHNA and CDR2 YSLEER. The CDR3 is CASSQDQTRGLTYEQYV. CDR3 DNA: TGCGCCAGCAGCCAGGACCAGACTAGAGGATTAACCTACGAGCAGTACGTC.

The chain couples TRBV29-1 to TRBJ2-1; TRBD2 agrees at 9 bases. The CDR3 has 16 amino acids. CDR1 is SQVTM and CDR2 is ANQGSEA in the germline V gene. J gave up 0 bases and V 1 base, and 4 bases lay outside the gene matches. The CDR3 spells CSVEGAGGSSYNEQFF. CDR3 DNA sequence: TGCAGCGTTGAAGGGGCGGGAGGGAGCTCCTACAATGAGCAGTTCTTC.

The chain employs TRBV18 and TRBJ2-1; D ambiguous. The CDR3 loop spans 14 amino acids. In germline, CDR1 is KGHSH, CDR2 LQKENI. Trimming cost V 0 bases and J 3 bases, with 6 bases left between them. This chain's CDR3 is CASSPPTYYNEQFF. CDR3 in DNA: TGTGCCAGCTCACCACCGACTTACTACAATGAGCAGTTCTTC. Full variable domain (missing parts from reference TRBV18 and TRBJ2-1): NAGVMQNPRHLVRRRGQEARLRCSPMKGHSHVYWYRQLPEEGLKFMVYLQKENIIDESGMPKERFSAEFPKEGPSILRIQQVVRGDSAAYFCASSPPTYYNEQFFGPGTRLTVL.

This rearrangement joins TRBV27 to TRBJ2-7; the match to TRBD2 covers 9 bases. V lost 3 bases and J lost 5; bases outside the gene matches: 8. CDR3 length: 15 amino acids. From germline, CDR1 is MNHEY and CDR2 SMNVEV (reference sequence). CDR3 sequence: CASSLRREGFHEQYF. DNA for the CDR3: TGTGCCAGCAGTTTGAGGCGGGAGGGCTTCCACGAGCAGTACTTC.

The J gene is TRBJ2-2, the V gene TRBV29-1; possible D gene TRBD1, 7 bases. V was cut by 5 bases and J by 7 bases, with 17 bases left in between. The CDR3 sequence is 14 residues long. The germline CDR1 and CDR2 sequences are SQVTM and ANQGSEA. DNA for the CDR3: TGCAGCGTTAGGGCAGGGGGGATCGACGGGGAGCTGTTTTTT. This gives the protein CSVRAGGIDGELFF.

This clonotype was counted a few times. This CDR3 reads CASSLGLAGLKEQYF. CDR3 bases: TGTGCCAGCAGCCTGGGACTAGCGGGCCTCAAGGAGCAGTATTTT. The chain recombines TRBV3-1 with TRBJ2-3; TRBD2 matches 12 bases. Unmatched junction bases numbered 10, after V lost 4 bases and J lost 11 bases. CDR1 is LGHDT and CDR2 is YNNKEL in the germline V gene (reference sequence). This CDR3 region has 15 residues.

Worth noting for this clonotype: One junction end does not reproduce the germline sequence, and a read error may be involved. This rearrangement joins TRBV7-9 to TRBJ2-1; D not certain. This CDR3 has 14 amino acids. Germline loops: CDR1 SEHNR, CDR2 FQNEAQ (reference sequence). The CDR3, as DNA: TGTGCCAGCAGCCCAACCGGCGGTTACAATGGGCAGTTCTTC. Protein sequence: CASSPTGGYNGQFF.

This chain links TRBV27 with TRBJ2-2; D gene unclear. Trimming took off 6 bases at V and 1 base at J, with 15 bases between the two ends. Germline CDR1 and CDR2: MNHEY and SMNVEV (reference sequence). The CDR3 runs 16 residues. DNA for the CDR3: TGTGCCAGCAGGGCCTTCTCGGTCGGGAACACCGGGGAGCTGTTTTTT. Translation: CASRAFSVGNTGELFF.

The CDR3 spells CASSFDRAEAFF. The CDR3 DNA follows: TGCGCCAGCAGTTTCGACCGGGCTGAAGCTTTCTTT. The chain is built from TRBV5-1 and TRBJ1-1, with unresolved D. Per germline, CDR1 SGHRS and CDR2 YFSETQ. The CDR3 is 12 residues long. The V end lost 5 bases, the J end lost 6 bases, and 11 bases lay between the germline ends.

Remarks on this clonotype: This clone may be a read error of a much larger clone one base away. This sequence joins TRBV29-1 and TRBJ2-4; 11 positions agree with TRBD2. The tail of the sequence fits TRBJ2-7 better, so the J call may be wrong. CDR3 size: 14 residues. Germline-derived CDR1 and CDR2 are SQVTM and ANQGSEA. The CDR3 region has the DNA TGCAGCGTTTCCGGGACTAGCGGCTCCTGCGAGCAGTACTTC. Translated: CSVSGTSGSCEQYF.

The chain recombines TRBV19 with TRBJ1-2; no firm D call. With 3 bases removed from V and 3 bases from J, the gap between germline ends came to 5 bases. The CDR3 loop spans 12 amino acids. CDR1 is LNHDA, CDR2 SQIVND, per germline (reference sequence). The CDR3: CASSMQDYGYTF. CDR3 DNA sequence: TGTGCCAGTAGTATGCAGGACTATGGCTACACCTTC. The variable domain in full, completed from reference TRBV19 and TRBJ1-2, reads DGGITQSPKYLFRKEGQNVTLSCEQNLNHDAMYWYRQDPGQGLRLIYYSQIVNDFQKGDIAEGYSVSREKKESFPLTVTSAQKNPTAFYLCASSMQDYGYTFGSGTRLTVV.

Remarks on this clonotype: Being one base from a much bigger clone, this may be a read error. The chain combines TRBV2 with TRBJ1-2; 7 bases agree with TRBD1. The CDR3 is made up of 12 amino acids. The germline CDR1 and CDR2 sequences are SNHLY and FYNNEI. The CDR3 DNA follows: TGTGCCGGCAGTCCCACAGGGGATGGCTACACCTTC. This translates into CAGSPTGDGYTF.

Ten or more counts support this clonotype. The chain recombines TRBV28 with TRBJ2-1; 7 nucleotides match TRBD2. The junction had 2 bases not matched to a gene; V was cut back by 3 bases and J by 0 bases. The germline V gene has CDR1 MDHEN and CDR2 SYDVKM. The CDR3 runs 15 residues. CDR3 nucleotides: TGTGCCAGCAGTTTCCGCGGGAGCTCCTACAATGAGCAGTTCTTC. Translating it yields CASSFRGSSYNEQFF.

This clonotype was seen more than once but under ten times. The DNA of the CDR3 is TGCAGTGCACGGACAGGGTACTATGGCTACACCTTC. Its translation: CSARTGYYGYTF. The chain combines TRBV20-1 with TRBJ1-2; 8 positions match TRBD1. This CDR3 is 12 amino acids long. The junction had 3 bases not matched to a gene; V was cut back by 6 bases and J by 3 bases. Germline-derived CDR1 and CDR2 are DFQATT and SNEGSKA (reference sequence).

This clonotype occurred a few times. The J gene is TRBJ2-5, the V gene TRBV5-1; D is unresolved. Trimming cost V 4 bases and J 2 bases, with 15 bases left between them. This CDR3 has 15 residues. Germline V gene sequence: CDR1 SGHRS, CDR2 YFSETQ. The CDR3 sequence: CASSLNRQHQETQYF. The CDR3, as DNA: TGCGCCAGCAGCCTGAATAGACAACATCAAGAGACCCAGTACTTC.

This chain uses TRBV15 with TRBJ1-2, with D hard to call. V lost 0 bases and J lost 1, with 9 bases in between. The germline CDR1 and CDR2 sequences are LNHNV and YYDKDF (reference sequence). The CDR3 runs 15 residues. CDR3 in DNA: TGTGCCACCAGCAGAGATAGGCAGTTTAACTATGGCTACACCTTC. It encodes CATSRDRQFNYGYTF.

This clonotype was seen only once. The chain employs TRBV10-3 and TRBJ2-4; D may be TRBD2 (6 bases). Matching the DNA end better, TRBJ2-5 makes the J call doubtful. This CDR3 has 14 residues. From germline, CDR1 is ENHRY and CDR2 SYGVKD. The CDR3 loop is CAIAGPRAPETQYF. The CDR3, as DNA: TGTGCCATCGCGGGACCCAGGGCCCCAGAGACCCAGTACTTC.

This clonotype was picked up a small number of times. CDR3 residues: CATSDQRTSGTSTDTQYF. For the CDR3, the DNA is TGTGCCACCAGTGACCAACGGACTAGCGGGACTAGCACAGATACGCAGTATTTT. The rearrangement uses TRBV24-1 and TRBJ2-3, with 12 bases aligning to TRBD2. The CDR3 covers 18 residues. Germline values: CDR1 KGHDR, CDR2 SFDVKD. Germline trimming cut 4 bases from V and 0 bases from J; bases unmatched to any gene: 7.

To note about this clonotype: A much bigger clone sits one base away, suggesting this may be a read error. CDR3 residues: CARSQEAAGGPGDTQYF. Written as DNA, the CDR3 is TGTGCCCGCAGCCAAGAGGCCGCGGGGGGGCCTGGTGATACGCAGTATTTT. The genes are TRBV3-1 and TRBJ2-3; 9 bases agree with TRBD2. Looked up from germline, CDR1 is LGHDT and CDR2 is YNNKEL (reference sequence). The CDR3 covers 17 residues.